What follows are 17 T cell receptor beta chains derived from one specimen sequenced in a study of metastatic and nonmetastatic thyroid tumors. TCRdb re-called the PCR reads through MiXCR. The table includes some 33,000 clones, over 14% detected once. Thyroid surgery was performed in patients who had received no treatment beforehand. The specimen was blood. These receptors were taken from a male donor with papillary thyroid cancer or a benign thyroid nodule (not recorded which). Some clones in this sample may be carry-over from other donors' samples.

This clone was seen at least ten times. The chain has TRBV20-1 and TRBJ1-6, with 9 positions matching TRBD1. The junction had 12 bases not matched to a gene; V was cut back by 3 bases and J by 9 bases. Germline CDR1 is DFQATT and CDR2 is SNEGSKA (reference sequence). CDR3 size: 16 residues. CDR3 protein: CSARGADRGPGSPLHF. CDR3 nucleotides: TGCAGTGCTAGGGGTGCGGACAGGGGTCCTGGTTCACCCCTCCACTTT.

In the case of this clone: A single base separates this from a much larger clone, so it may be a read error. The chain combines TRBV12-3 or TRBV12-4 with TRBJ2-2; tentative D call: TRBD1 (6 bases). The CDR3 contains 15 residues. V was trimmed by 6 bases and J by 4 bases, leaving 15 bases between them. The CDR3 here is CASRPGQCITGELFF. In DNA form, the CDR3 reads TGTGCCAGCAGGCCCGGACAGTGCATCACCGGGGAGCTGTTTTTT.

This clone was detected ten times or more. This chain links TRBV10-3 with TRBJ2-6; D might be TRBD1 (5 bases). CDR3 length: 16 amino acids. CDR1 is ENHRY and CDR2 is SYGVKD in the germline V gene. The CDR3, as DNA: TGTGCTGTTGGAGATGGGGCCAACTCTGGGGCCAACGTCCTGACTTTC. This translates into CAVGDGANSGANVLTF.

This clone was recorded at least ten times. A much larger clone differs from this one at a single base, so this may be a read error. V usage is TRBV20-1 and J usage is TRBJ1-2; D is ambiguous. This CDR3 has 14 residues. CDR1 DFQATT and CDR2 SNEGSKA come from the germline V gene (reference sequence). The CDR3 sequence: CRARDVPETYGYTF. The CDR3 DNA is TGCAGGGCTAGAGATGTCCCGGAGACCTATGGCTACACCTTC.

This clone showed up just a few times. The chain is built from TRBV6-1 and TRBJ1-5; maybe TRBD1 (5 bases). CDR1 is MNHNS, CDR2 SASEGT, per germline. Trimming took 7 bases from V and 6 from J, leaving 22 bases between them. This CDR3 region has 16 residues. The CDR3 DNA follows: TGTGCCAGCACCCTCCAGGTCCTGGGGACGGGTCAGCCCCAGCATTTT. Translated, it gives CASTLQVLGTGQPQHF.

Ten or more counts support this clone. The V gene is TRBV6-1, the J gene TRBJ2-1; weak D call: TRBD2 (5 bases). Germline V gives CDR1 MNHNS, CDR2 SASEGT. V was shortened by 5 bases and J by 4 bases, with 12 bases between the two germline ends. CDR3 length: 14 residues. Here the CDR3 DNA reads TGTGCCAGCAGTTGGCGGGCCTTTTACAATGAGCAGTTCTTC. It codes for CASSWRAFYNEQFF.

This clone was seen at least ten times. The chain links TRBV2 to TRBJ2-1, with TRBD2 matching over 13 bases. The CDR3 is made up of 16 amino acids. The junction had 8 bases not matched to a gene; V was cut back by 5 bases and J by 7 bases. CDR1 is SNHLY, CDR2 FYNNEI, per germline. The CDR3 DNA is TGTGCCAGCAGTCCATTAGGACTAGCGGGAGTAAATGAGCAGTTCTTC. Residues: CASSPLGLAGVNEQFF.

This clone was found a few times. This sample also contains other DNA sequences that code for the same CDR3. The rearrangement uses TRBV20-1 and TRBJ1-4; TRBD1 is a possible D gene (5 bases). The V end was cut by 6 bases, the J end by 8 bases, with 16 bases between. Per germline, CDR1 DFQATT and CDR2 SNEGSKA (reference sequence). This CDR3 region has 13 residues. CDR3 amino acids: CSARDSLMEKLFF. Here the CDR3 DNA reads TGCAGTGCGCGAGACAGTTTGATGGAAAAACTGTTTTTT.

This clone has at least ten counts. DNA for the CDR3: TGTGCCAGCAGTTATGTAGCGGGAGGGCCCGACTACAATGAGCAGTTCTTC. It codes for CASSYVAGGPDYNEQFF. The V and J genes are TRBV6-2 or TRBV6-3 and TRBJ2-1, with TRBD2 matching 11 bases. Germline CDR1 and CDR2: MNHEY and SVGEGT. This CDR3 contains 17 residues. With 3 bases clipped from V and 3 bases from J, the junction kept 7 bases outside the gene matches.

V usage is TRBV5-1 and J usage is TRBJ2-1; D is possibly TRBD2 (5 bases). The length of the CDR3 is 15 residues. The germline V gene encodes CDR1 SGHRS and CDR2 YFSETQ. V shed 2 bases and J shed 2 bases, with 11 bases lying between them. DNA of the CDR3: TGCGCCAGCAGCTTAGGGTGCGGGCCCTACAATGAGCAGTTCTTC. The encoded protein is CASSLGCGPYNEQFF.

This clone has a handful of counts. This may arise from a read error, as a much more abundant clone is one base away. The gene calls are TRBV29-1 and TRBJ2-3, with no clear D. The CDR3 runs 13 residues. Germline V gene lookup returns CDR1 SQVTM and CDR2 ANQGSEA. CDR3 sequence (DNA): TGCATCGTTGAACTCCAGGTCGTGGATACGCAGTATTTT. This sequence encodes CIVELQVVDTQYF.

This clone was observed many times. The chain combines TRBV5-1 with TRBJ2-3; unclear D gene. Germline values: CDR1 SGHRS, CDR2 YFSETQ. The CDR3 sequence is 15 residues long. Trimming shortened V by 4 bases and J by 6 bases, and 18 bases separated the two germline ends. The CDR3 sequence: CASSHGSPLEDTQYF. CDR3 sequence (DNA): TGCGCCAGCAGCCATGGGTCGCCCTTGGAGGATACGCAGTATTTT.

This clone was counted ten times or more. This rearrangement joins TRBV11-1 to TRBJ2-7; 8 nucleotides line up with TRBD1. Germline CDR1 and CDR2: SGHAT and FQDESV (reference sequence). V was clipped by 1 base and J by 10 bases; unmatched bases: 6. The CDR3 extends over 13 amino acids. CDR3 in amino acids: CASSLGSGGAQYF. The CDR3 DNA follows: TGTGCCAGCAGCTTAGGCTCAGGGGGCGCACAGTACTTC.

This clone was seen repeatedly, ten times or more. J is TRBJ2-1 and V is TRBV4-1; tentatively, D is TRBD1 (5 bases). The CDR3 is 14 residues long. Germline CDR1 reads MGHRA; CDR2 reads YSYEKL. Trimming cost V 4 bases and J 12 bases, with 19 bases left between them. This chain's CDR3 is CASSRQGSGSGQFF. CDR3 coding DNA: TGCGCCAGCAGCCGCCAGGGTTCAGGGTCTGGGCAGTTCTTC.

In this sample, this clone turned up many times. V gene TRBV27 combines with J gene TRBJ1-3; a weak D match, TRBD1 (5 bases). The CDR3 runs to 14 residues. Between the trimmed V and J ends, which lost 6 bases and 0 bases, there was a span of 9 bases. Germline-derived CDR1 and CDR2 are MNHEY and SMNVEV (reference sequence). The chain's CDR3 is CASRGGVSGNTIYF. The CDR3 DNA is TGTGCCAGCAGGGGAGGGGTCTCTGGAAACACCATATATTTT.

Only one count was recorded for this clone. The chain couples TRBV28 to TRBJ2-7, with 12 bases identical to TRBD2. V shed 4 bases and J 0 bases; nucleotides not matched to a gene: 13. Germline V lookup: CDR1 MDHEN, CDR2 SYDVKM. The CDR3 is made up of 19 amino acids. CDR3 nucleotide sequence: TGTGCCAGCAGTTCGGCGGTCACTAGCGGGGGGAAAATCTCCTACGAGCAGTACTTC. Protein: CASSSAVTSGGKISYEQYF.

This clone has a count of ten or more. In the same sample, other DNA sequences code for this CDR3. V is TRBV9 and J is TRBJ2-3, with unresolved D. With 0 bases removed from V and 6 bases from J, the gap between germline ends came to 5 bases. Germline V gene lookup returns CDR1 SGDLS and CDR2 YYNGEE. The CDR3 covers 12 residues. CDR3 amino acids: CASSVGVDTQYF. The CDR3 region has the DNA TGTGCCAGCAGCGTAGGAGTGGATACGCAGTATTTT.